This TCR beta chain appears in the sequencing data of a study of blood T cells in healthy people across ages. Overall study findings and caveats: With unsorted PBMCs, a conclusive comparison of naive versus antigen-experienced cells was not possible.

V lost 3 bases and J lost 3, with 14 bases in between. Germline V CDR1 and CDR2: SEHNR, FQNEAQ (reference sequence). The CDR3 covers 15 residues. A second PCR, run for about 6 to 12 cycles, used a sample-barcoded 5' primer plus a J-beta primer mix. One entry per CDR3 protein, called by TCRdb with MiXCR from the 5' RACE reads. The sample contains 730,000 or so distinct CDR3 sequences, roughly 41% of which appear only once. As concerns this clonotype: Its specificity is unknown.

Material: blood. The clonotype comes from a man aged 80 or over in good health. J is TRBJ1-2 and V is TRBV7-9; D not certain. The CDR3 spells CASSFMGLSDYGYTF. The CDR3 DNA follows: TGTGCCAGCAGCTTTATGGGCCTTTCTGACTATGGCTACACCTTC.